The rows below give T cell receptor beta chains drawn from one sample of a study of shared clonotypes between healthy human individuals. The table came from immunoSEQ multiplex PCR; TCRdb's copy has only in-frame clones and leaves some out. The sample contains more than 2 million clones, roughly 94% of which appear only once. What was sequenced was naive CD4+ T cells sorted from blood. All receptors derive from a man aged 18 to 29 in good health. CDR3s include the opening cysteine and the closing phenylalanine or tryptophan. Fields, in order: V gene, D gene, clone size, J gene, CDR3 protein, CDR3 DNA. D genes are given only for firm matches. Not every row has a clone size; where given, it reads once, few, many or a size class.

V gene: TRBV2; D gene: -; clone size: -; J gene: TRBJ2-7; CDR3 protein: CASAVYEQYF; CDR3 DNA: TGTGCCAGTGCCGTCTACGAGCAGTACTTC
V gene: TRBV5-1; D gene: -; clone size: few; J gene: TRBJ1-4; CDR3 protein: CASSSDGYNEKLFF; CDR3 DNA: TGCGCCAGCAGCTCGGACGGATATAATGAAAAACTGTTTTTT
V gene: TRBV9; D gene: -; clone size: -; J gene: TRBJ2-1; CDR3 protein: CASSVEVGGRYNEQFF; CDR3 DNA: TGTGCCAGCAGCGTAGAAGTGGGAGGCCGTTACAATGAGCAGTTCTTC
V gene: TRBV29-1; D gene: -; clone size: -; J gene: TRBJ1-1; CDR3 protein: CSVDLDNPKGAFF; CDR3 DNA: TGCAGCGTTGATCTGGACAACCCTAAGGGGGCTTTCTTT
V gene: TRBV2; D gene: -; clone size: -; J gene: TRBJ1-5; CDR3 protein: CASSEAAGGNQPQHF; CDR3 DNA: TGTGCCAGCAGTGAAGCGGCAGGCGGCAATCAGCCCCAGCATTTT
V gene: TRBV4-1; D gene: -; clone size: -; J gene: TRBJ2-5; CDR3 protein: CASSQDGRQSETQYF; CDR3 DNA: TGCGCCAGCAGCCAAGATGGCAGGCAGTCCGAGACCCAGTACTTC
V gene: TRBV5-1; D gene: TRBD2; clone size: -; J gene: TRBJ2-3; CDR3 protein: CASSLTGTSGTDTQYF; CDR3 DNA: TGCGCCAGCAGCTTGACAGGGACTAGCGGCACAGATACGCAGTATTTT
V gene: TRBV7-6; D gene: -; clone size: once; J gene: TRBJ2-7; CDR3 protein: CASSRSVGGSSYEQYF; CDR3 DNA: TGTGCCAGCAGCCGCAGCGTGGGCGGAAGCTCCTACGAGCAGTACTTC
V gene: TRBV6-5; D gene: -; clone size: -; J gene: TRBJ2-5; CDR3 protein: CASSLGRSETQYF; CDR3 DNA: TGTGCCAGCAGCCTGGGACGGTCAGAGACCCAGTACTTC
V gene: TRBV5-1; D gene: TRBD2; clone size: -; J gene: TRBJ2-7; CDR3 protein: CASSAGTSGEEQYF; CDR3 DNA: TGCGCCAGCAGCGCTGGGACTAGCGGCGAGGAGCAGTACTTC
V gene: TRBV4-2; D gene: -; clone size: -; J gene: TRBJ1-2; CDR3 protein: CASSQESGSVRGYTF; CDR3 DNA: TGTGCCAGCAGCCAAGAATCAGGGTCCGTTCGGGGCTACACCTTC
V gene: TRBV7-6; D gene: -; clone size: -; J gene: TRBJ2-7; CDR3 protein: CASSGDNDYEQYF; CDR3 DNA: TGTGCCAGCAGCGGCGACAACGACTACGAGCAGTACTTC
V gene: TRBV6-1; D gene: TRBD1; clone size: -; J gene: TRBJ1-6; CDR3 protein: CASYRRDRDPPLHF; CDR3 DNA: TGTGCCAGTTACCGCCGGGACAGGGATCCACCCCTCCACTTT
V gene: TRBV7-2; D gene: -; clone size: -; J gene: TRBJ2-3; CDR3 protein: CASSFPNTDTQYF; CDR3 DNA: TGTGCCAGCAGCTTCCCGAACACAGATACGCAGTATTTT
V gene: TRBV30; D gene: TRBD2; clone size: -; J gene: TRBJ2-1; CDR3 protein: CAWSRGRTSGDSYNEQFF; CDR3 DNA: TGTGCCTGGAGTCGGGGCCGGACTAGCGGGGACTCCTACAATGAGCAGTTCTTC
V gene: TRBV5-8; D gene: -; clone size: -; J gene: TRBJ1-6; CDR3 protein: CASSLYGRGAFSPLHF; CDR3 DNA: TGTGCCAGCAGCTTGTACGGCCGCGGGGCGTTTTCACCCCTCCACTTT
V gene: TRBV11-2; D gene: TRBD1; clone size: -; J gene: TRBJ2-7; CDR3 protein: CASSLVWDRAYEQYF; CDR3 DNA: TGTGCCAGCAGCTTAGTGTGGGACAGGGCCTACGAGCAGTACTTC
V gene: TRBV18; D gene: -; clone size: -; J gene: TRBJ2-7; CDR3 protein: CASSPFFTTSVSLGQSSYEQYF; CDR3 DNA: TGTGCCAGCTCACCCTTTTTTACCACATCAGTTTCATTAGGACAGAGCTCCTACGAGCAGTACTTC
V gene: TRBV2; D gene: -; clone size: -; J gene: TRBJ1-5; CDR3 protein: CASEGSTSNQPQHF; CDR3 DNA: TGTGCCAGCGAGGGAAGCACTAGCAATCAGCCCCAGCATTTT
V gene: TRBV5-4; D gene: -; clone size: -; J gene: TRBJ2-7; CDR3 protein: CASSLTGTAYEQYF; CDR3 DNA: TGTGCCAGCAGCTTGACTGGGACGGCCTACGAGCAGTACTTC
V gene: TRBV5-5; D gene: -; clone size: -; J gene: TRBJ1-1; CDR3 protein: CASTSSPGNTEAFF; CDR3 DNA: TGTGCCAGCACCTCGTCCCCCGGGAACACTGAAGCTTTCTTT
V gene: TRBV15; D gene: -; clone size: -; J gene: TRBJ2-3; CDR3 protein: CATSRVGGHTDTQYF; CDR3 DNA: TGTGCCACCAGCAGAGTTGGGGGACACACAGATACGCAGTATTTT
V gene: TRBV7-4; D gene: TRBD2; clone size: once; J gene: TRBJ2-7; CDR3 protein: CASSSRENLREGQLGEQYF; CDR3 DNA: TGTGCCAGCAGCTCTAGGGAGAATTTGCGGGAGGGCCAGCTTGGCGAGCAGTACTTC
V gene: TRBV28; D gene: TRBD2; clone size: -; J gene: TRBJ2-3; CDR3 protein: CASSASGGASDTQYF; CDR3 DNA: TGTGCCAGCAGTGCTAGCGGGGGGGCCTCAGATACGCAGTATTTT
V gene: TRBV19; D gene: TRBD1; clone size: -; J gene: TRBJ2-7; CDR3 protein: CASSSSTGDEQYF; CDR3 DNA: TGTGCCAGTAGCTCATCGACAGGGGACGAGCAGTACTTC
V gene: TRBV30; D gene: -; clone size: -; J gene: TRBJ2-5; CDR3 protein: CAWTAGETQYF; CDR3 DNA: TGTGCCTGGACAGCTGGAGAGACCCAGTACTTC
V gene: TRBV6-1; D gene: -; clone size: once; J gene: TRBJ1-2; CDR3 protein: CASSEARMPRNYGYTF; CDR3 DNA: TGTGCCAGCAGTGAAGCCAGGATGCCGAGAAACTATGGCTACACCTTC
V gene: TRBV9; D gene: TRBD2; clone size: -; J gene: TRBJ2-3; CDR3 protein: CASSLRERDPTDTQYF; CDR3 DNA: TGTGCCAGCAGCCTAAGGGAGCGGGATCCCACAGATACGCAGTATTTT
V gene: TRBV29-1; D gene: -; clone size: -; J gene: TRBJ2-7; CDR3 protein: CSVVDRSSYEQYF; CDR3 DNA: TGCAGCGTTGTGGACCGAAGCTCCTACGAGCAGTACTTC
V gene: TRBV4-1; D gene: -; clone size: -; J gene: TRBJ1-2; CDR3 protein: CASTPAQVNYGYTF; CDR3 DNA: TGCGCCAGCACCCCGGCCCAGGTTAACTATGGCTACACCTTC
V gene: TRBV19; D gene: -; clone size: -; J gene: TRBJ2-7; CDR3 protein: CASSNTWGQSSYEQYF; CDR3 DNA: TGTGCCAGTAGTAATACGTGGGGTCAGAGCTCCTACGAGCAGTACTTC
V gene: TRBV30; D gene: -; clone size: -; J gene: TRBJ1-2; CDR3 protein: CAWSRPGGYGYTF; CDR3 DNA: TGTGCCTGGAGCCGCCCGGGGGGCTATGGCTACACCTTC
V gene: TRBV5-6; D gene: -; clone size: -; J gene: TRBJ2-7; CDR3 protein: CASSFRGRYEQYF; CDR3 DNA: TGTGCCAGCAGCTTCAGGGGACGGTACGAGCAGTACTTC
V gene: TRBV19; D gene: -; clone size: -; J gene: TRBJ1-5; CDR3 protein: CASRTGLGGESNQPQHF; CDR3 DNA: TGTGCCAGTAGAACCGGGCTCGGGGGGGAAAGCAATCAGCCCCAGCATTTT
V gene: TRBV18; D gene: TRBD2; clone size: -; J gene: TRBJ2-2; CDR3 protein: CASSPDSGVTGELFF; CDR3 DNA: TGTGCCAGCTCACCAGATAGCGGGGTCACCGGGGAGCTGTTTTTT
V gene: TRBV29-1; D gene: TRBD1; clone size: -; J gene: TRBJ1-1; CDR3 protein: CSVQPGQGNTEAFF; CDR3 DNA: TGCAGCGTTCAACCGGGACAGGGGAACACTGAAGCTTTCTTT
V gene: TRBV27; D gene: -; clone size: -; J gene: TRBJ2-5; CDR3 protein: CASSFRWQETQYF; CDR3 DNA: TGTGCCAGCAGCTTTAGATGGCAAGAGACCCAGTACTTC
V gene: TRBV2; D gene: -; clone size: -; J gene: TRBJ1-1; CDR3 protein: CASSIGQPYGTEAFF; CDR3 DNA: TGTGCCAGCAGTATCGGACAGCCATACGGGACTGAAGCTTTCTTT
V gene: TRBV6-1; D gene: TRBD2; clone size: -; J gene: TRBJ2-1; CDR3 protein: CASSLAGGYNEQFF; CDR3 DNA: TGTGCCAGCTCACTAGCGGGGGGCTACAATGAGCAGTTCTTC
V gene: TRBV7-2; D gene: TRBD1; clone size: -; J gene: TRBJ1-6; CDR3 protein: CASSLRAQGQGSPLHF; CDR3 DNA: TGTGCCAGCAGCTTACGCGCACAGGGGCAGGGTTCACCCCTCCACTTT
V gene: TRBV9; D gene: TRBD2; clone size: -; J gene: TRBJ2-1; CDR3 protein: CASSARTSGGSYNEQFF; CDR3 DNA: TGTGCCAGCAGCGCCCGGACTAGCGGGGGTTCCTACAATGAGCAGTTCTTC
V gene: TRBV5-6; D gene: -; clone size: once; J gene: TRBJ1-3; CDR3 protein: CASSFSGGNTIYF; CDR3 DNA: TGTGCCAGCAGCTTCTCTGGTGGAAACACCATATATTTT
V gene: TRBV2; D gene: TRBD1; clone size: -; J gene: TRBJ2-7; CDR3 protein: CASSPRDSSYEQYF; CDR3 DNA: TGTGCCAGCAGTCCTAGGGACAGTTCCTACGAGCAGTACTTC
V gene: TRBV5-1; D gene: -; clone size: -; J gene: TRBJ2-3; CDR3 protein: CASSLPGDTQYF; CDR3 DNA: TGCGCCAGCAGCTTGCCGGGAGATACGCAGTATTTT
V gene: TRBV7-9; D gene: -; clone size: -; J gene: TRBJ2-7; CDR3 protein: CASSLLPGTYEQYF; CDR3 DNA: TGTGCCAGCAGCTTACTGCCAGGGACCTACGAGCAGTACTTC
V gene: TRBV5-1; D gene: TRBD1; clone size: -; J gene: TRBJ1-4; CDR3 protein: CASSLQGDRGEKLFF; CDR3 DNA: TGCGCCAGCAGCTTGCAAGGGGACAGGGGAGAAAAACTGTTTTTT
V gene: TRBV30; D gene: -; clone size: -; J gene: TRBJ2-1; CDR3 protein: CAGSLGIYNEQFF; CDR3 DNA: TGTGCCGGCTCACTCGGGATTTACAATGAGCAGTTCTTC
V gene: TRBV28; D gene: -; clone size: -; J gene: TRBJ1-1; CDR3 protein: CASSLSNRRGKEAFF; CDR3 DNA: TGTGCCAGCAGTTTATCCAATCGTCGGGGCAAAGAAGCTTTCTTT
V gene: TRBV6-5; D gene: -; clone size: -; J gene: TRBJ1-2; CDR3 protein: CASSRASKNGYTF; CDR3 DNA: TGTGCCAGCAGCCGGGCCTCGAAGAACGGCTACACCTTC
V gene: TRBV4-3; D gene: -; clone size: -; J gene: TRBJ1-4; CDR3 protein: CASSPRVRGELFF; CDR3 DNA: TGCGCCAGCAGCCCAAGGGTCCGGGGGGAACTGTTTTTT